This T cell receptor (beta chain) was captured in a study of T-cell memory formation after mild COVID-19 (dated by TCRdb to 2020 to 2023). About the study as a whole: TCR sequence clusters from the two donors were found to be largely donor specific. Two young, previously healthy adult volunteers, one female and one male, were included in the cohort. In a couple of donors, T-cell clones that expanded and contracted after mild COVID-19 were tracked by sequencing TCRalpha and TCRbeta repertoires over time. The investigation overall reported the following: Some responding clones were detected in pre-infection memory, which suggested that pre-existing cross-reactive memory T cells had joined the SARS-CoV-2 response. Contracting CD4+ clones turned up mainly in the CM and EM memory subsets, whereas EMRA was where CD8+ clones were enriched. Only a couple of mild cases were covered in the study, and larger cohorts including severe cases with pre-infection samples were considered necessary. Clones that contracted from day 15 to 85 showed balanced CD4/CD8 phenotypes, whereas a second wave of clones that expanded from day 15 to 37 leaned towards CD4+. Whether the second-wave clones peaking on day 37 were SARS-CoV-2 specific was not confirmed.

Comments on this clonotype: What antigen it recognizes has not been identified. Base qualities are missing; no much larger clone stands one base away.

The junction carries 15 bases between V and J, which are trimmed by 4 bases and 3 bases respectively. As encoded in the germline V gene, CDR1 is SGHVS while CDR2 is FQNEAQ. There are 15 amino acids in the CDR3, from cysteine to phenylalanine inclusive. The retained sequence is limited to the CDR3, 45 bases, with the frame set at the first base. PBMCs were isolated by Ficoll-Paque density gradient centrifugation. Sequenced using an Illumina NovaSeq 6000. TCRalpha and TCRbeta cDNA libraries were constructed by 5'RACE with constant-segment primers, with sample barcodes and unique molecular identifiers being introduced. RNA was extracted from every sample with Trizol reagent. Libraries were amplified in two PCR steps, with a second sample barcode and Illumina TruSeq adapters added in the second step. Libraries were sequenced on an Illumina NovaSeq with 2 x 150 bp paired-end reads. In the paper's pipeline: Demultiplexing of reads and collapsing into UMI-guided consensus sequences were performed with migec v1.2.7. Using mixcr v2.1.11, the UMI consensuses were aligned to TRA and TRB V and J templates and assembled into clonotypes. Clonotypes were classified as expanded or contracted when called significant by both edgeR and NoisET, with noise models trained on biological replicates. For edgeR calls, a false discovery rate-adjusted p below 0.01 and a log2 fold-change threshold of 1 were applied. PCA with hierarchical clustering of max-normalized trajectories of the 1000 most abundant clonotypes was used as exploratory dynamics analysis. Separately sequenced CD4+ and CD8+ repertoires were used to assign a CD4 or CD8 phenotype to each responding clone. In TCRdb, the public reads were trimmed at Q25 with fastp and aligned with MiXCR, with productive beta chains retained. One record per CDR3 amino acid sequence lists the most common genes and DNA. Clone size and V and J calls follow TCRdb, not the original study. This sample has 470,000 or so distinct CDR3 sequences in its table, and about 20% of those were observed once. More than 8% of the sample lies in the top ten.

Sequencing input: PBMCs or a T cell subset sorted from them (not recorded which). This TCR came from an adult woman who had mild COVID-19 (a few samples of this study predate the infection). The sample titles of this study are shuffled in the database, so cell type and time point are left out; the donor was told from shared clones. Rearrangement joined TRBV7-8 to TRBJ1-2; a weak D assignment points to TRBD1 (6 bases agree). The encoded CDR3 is CASSWGEEGDYGYTF. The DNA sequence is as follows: TGTGCCAGCAGCTGGGGAGAAGAGGGGGACTATGGCTACACCTTC. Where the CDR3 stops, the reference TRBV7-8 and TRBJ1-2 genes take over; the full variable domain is GAGVSQSPRYKVAKRGQDVALRCDPISGHVSLFWYQQALGQGPEFLTYFQNEAQLDKSGLPSDRFFAERPEGSVSTLKIQRTQQEDSAVYLCASSWGEEGDYGYTFGSGTRLTVV.